Listed here is a single T cell receptor beta chain. Which antigen it targets is not known. Nothing much larger sits one base from this clone, and base qualities are not available. TCRbeta CDR3 regions were amplified from genomic DNA by means of the immunoSEQ Assay, a bias-controlled multiplex PCR. The source study handled its data this way. The number of nucleated cells in each sample was estimated by amplification of reference gene primers within the assay. Sequence reads were collapsed and filtered to measure the absolute abundance of every unique TCRbeta CDR3 rearrangement. Productive Simpson clonality was computed per sample as the square root of Simpson's diversity index over productive rearrangements. TCRdb provides this immuneACCESS table in a form limited to in-frame rearrangements. Some clones are lacking; in checked studies, under half of them reflect an unresolved V gene, and why the rest are absent is not known. V and J calls and clone size follow that table, whereas D and trimming were derived from the DNA. Present in this sample are about 110,000 clones, roughly 88% of which were seen just once. The top ten hold approximately 7.9% of the sample.

The data were obtained in a study of blood T cell repertoires in COVID-19 (dated by TCRdb to 2020 to 2021). Background for the entire study: Samples from collaborators originated in the United States, Italy and Spain and spanned both the acute and convalescent phases of COVID-19. The prospective study material was composed of cDNA or gDNA derived from T cells, B-cell-depleted T cells, or PBMCs. Deeply sampled blood TCRbeta repertoires from subjects exposed to, actively infected with, or recovered from COVID-19 were included in the dataset. A freely available public database, intended as a resource for researchers studying the immune response to SARS-CoV-2, is where the repertoires were released. Samples were obtained from the ongoing ImmuneRACE study (first 160 participants) and from approximately 1,200 subjects provided by 6 global collaborators. A de-identified subject ID, COVID-19 status, age in years and sex were almost always included in the sample metadata. Where available, HLA class I and class II types were obtained from metadata supplied by the sample provider rather than from assay-based typing.

Broad study findings and their caveats: The quantity of clinical and demographic metadata differed by source and by participant and was supplied without curation.

The collaborating institutions used their own protocols to collect whole blood in K2EDTA tubes. For TCRbeta analysis, collaborators shipped samples in one of three forms: frozen whole blood, isolated PBMCs, or DNA extracted from either of those sample types. Sequencing was performed on peripheral blood. The TCR originated in a woman of 80 years or more with active or convalescent COVID-19.

The DNA sequence is TGTGCCAGCAGCTTGGATACCTACGAGCAGTACTTC. It encodes CASSLDTYEQYF. The sequence links TRBV5-4 to TRBJ2-7; there is no confident call for the D gene. Trimming at the junction amounts to 0 bases on V and 2 bases on J, and the germline ends lie 3 bases apart. From the germline V gene (reference sequence), CDR1 is SGHNT and CDR2 is YYREEE. Counted from cysteine to phenylalanine, this CDR3 has 12 amino acids. CDR3 DNA only is kept here, 36 bases in frame from base 1.